A selection of T cell receptor beta chains follows, all from one sample in a study of human T cells and chemical hapten exposure. MiXCR, run by TCRdb on the RACE reads, gives a single entry per CDR3 protein. Altogether 120,000 or so distinct CDR3 sequences are present, roughly 12% being singletons, with the ten largest covering around 2.8%. The source was whole blood, collected in connection with sensitization to the hapten diphenylcyclopropenone (DPC). These receptors were taken from a woman under 30 with alopecia areata. Some clones in this sample may be carry-over from other donors' samples. Both conserved end residues are part of each CDR3. The order of the fields is D gene, V gene, clone size, J gene, CDR3 protein, CDR3 DNA. The D gene is left open where the match is weak. Clone size is stated in some rows and not others, as once, few, many or a class when expanded.

>TRBD2|TRBV25-1|NA|TRBJ2-2
CASSDGRVHTGELFF
TGTGCCAGCAGTGATGGGAGGGTTCACACCGGGGAGCTGTTTTTT
>NA|TRBV4-2|few|TRBJ2-2
CASSQDHGGYTGELFF
TGTGCCAGCAGCCAAGATCATGGGGGGTACACCGGGGAGCTGTTTTTT
>TRBD1|TRBV10-3|few|TRBJ1-2
CAISGDRNYGYTF
TGTGCCATCAGCGGGGACAGAAACTATGGCTACACCTTC
>NA|TRBV12-3/TRBV12-4|NA|TRBJ1-1
CASSLLGGLTEAFF
TGTGCCAGCAGTTTATTGGGGGGCTTGACTGAAGCTTTCTTT
>NA|TRBV14|many|TRBJ1-2
CASSERVFSGYTF
TGTGCCAGCAGCGAGAGAGTTTTCTCTGGCTACACCTTC
>NA|TRBV12-3/TRBV12-4|few|TRBJ2-5
CASRADSVVGTQYF
TGTGCCAGCAGGGCTGACAGCGTCGTCGGGACCCAGTACTTC
>TRBD1|TRBV20-1|many|TRBJ1-5
CSASRTGAPRGNQPQHF
TGCAGTGCTAGCAGGACAGGGGCTCCTAGGGGCAATCAGCCCCAGCATTTT
>NA|TRBV7-9|many|TRBJ2-1
CASSLGLNEQFF
TGTGCCAGCAGCTTAGGCCTCAATGAGCAGTTCTTC
>TRBD1|TRBV12-3/TRBV12-4|NA|TRBJ1-1
CASSIPGQGRSTEAFF
TGTGCCAGCAGTATTCCGGGACAGGGACGTAGCACTGAAGCTTTCTTT
>NA|TRBV27|few|TRBJ1-4
CASSFPGPFFLATNEKLFF
TGTGCCAGCAGCTTCCCGGGACCCTTCTTCCTCGCAACTAATGAAAAACTGTTTTTT
>NA|TRBV6-5|few|TRBJ1-3
CASSSFDIHSGNTIYF
TGTGCCAGCAGCAGCTTCGACATCCACTCTGGAAACACCATATATTTT
>NA|TRBV9|few|TRBJ2-4
CASSVGVGPQYF
TGTGCCAGCAGCGTAGGGGTCGGGCCTCAGTACTTC
>NA|TRBV5-4|many|TRBJ1-1
CASSMGGMGTPQNEAFF
TGTGCCAGCAGCATGGGGGGAATGGGGACACCGCAGAATGAAGCTTTCTTT
>NA|TRBV7-2|few|TRBJ2-3
CASSLGLGVGYGTQYF
TGTGCCAGCAGCTTAGGGCTAGGAGTAGGGTATGGTACGCAGTATTTT
>NA|TRBV6-5|few|TRBJ2-7
CASSYVRGSQQYF
TGTGCCAGCAGTTATGTGAGGGGGTCCCAGCAGTACTTC